This TCR beta chain is drawn from a study of T cells expressing NK-cell markers. Across the whole study: The authors derived TCR beta repertoires from sorted CD3+CD56+NKG2C+, CD3+CD56+NKG2C- and CD3+CD56-NKG2C+ T cells.

TCRdb reworked the 5' RACE reads into one entry per CDR3 protein, no DNA. The sample totals about 540,000 distinct CDR3 sequences. On this clonotype: Antigen: not known.

Overall study findings and caveats: Several donors likewise had their CD3+CD56-NKG2C+ fraction led by these clonotypes. Among CD8+ T cells from about six donors, dominant NKG2C+ clonotypes accounted for about 1.0-7.0%.

Sequencing was carried out using blood T cells: a sorted CD56 or NKG2C T cell subset, CD4+ or CD8+ T cells, or bulk PBMC T cells (not recorded which). The TCR originated in a man between 18 and 35 years old in good health.

The chain's CDR3 is CASSQDGGEKLFF. The V and J genes are TRBV4-1 and TRBJ1-4; TCRdb's D gene call, TRBD1, goes unchecked for lack of DNA. The CDR3 sequence is 13 residues long. Germline CDR1 is MGHRA and CDR2 is YSYEKL.